This T cell receptor beta chain was documented in a study of T cells in narcolepsy. Study-wide results and limits: Same-patient CSF and blood CD4+ T cell clonotypes included HCRT-specific and TRIB2-specific autoreactive ones. Healthy controls reportedly lacked the autoreactive clonotypes serially found in patients' blood.

The table came from immunoSEQ multiplex PCR; TCRdb's copy has only in-frame clones and leaves some out. The sample records under 40,000 clones, around 86% being singletons. A single count supports this clone. Its antigen is unknown. This CDR3 is 16 amino acids long. Trimming took off 8 bases at V and 1 base at J, with 17 bases between the two ends. Germline-derived CDR1 and CDR2 are SGHVS and FQNEAQ. The sequence came from a human donor in good health. The chain joins TRBV7-8 to TRBJ2-2, with a tentative D call TRBD1 (6 bases). Material: memory (CD45RA-) CD4+ T cells from blood. The DNA for the CDR3 is TGTGCCAGCCGGAAACCGGGACAAGGGAACACCGGGGAGCTGTTTTTT. Translation gives CASRKPGQGNTGELFF.